The clone carrying this T cell receptor beta chain appeared many times. As yet, its antigen is unknown. TCRdb redid the calling of the 5' RACE reads with MiXCR, one entry per CDR3 protein. The sample includes under 30,000 distinct CDR3 sequences, roughly 3% of them seen just once. This CDR3 contains 13 residues. The V end lost 2 bases, the J end lost 6 bases, and 11 bases lay between the germline ends. Germline V gives CDR1 LNHDA, CDR2 SQIVND (reference sequence). This sample is part of a study of spatial heterogeneity in lung cancer. Whole-study context: Across the raw uncorrected reads, a unique TCR and UMI combination was observed, on average, more than ten times.

Regarding the study as a whole: In blood, ubiquitous expanded tumor TCRs appeared more at resection than follow-up.

Indicated time point: sample taken at primary tumor resection. The authors sequenced whole RNA from tumor, nontumor lung or frozen PBMC without sorting. This sequence was found in a female donor with early-stage non-small cell lung cancer. The chain links TRBV19 to TRBJ2-7; TRBD2 might be the D (5 bases). The sequencing used PBMCs, collected at surgery. The CDR3 sequence: CASSIPAGVEQYF. The CDR3 coding sequence is TGTGCCAGTAGTATACCCGCGGGTGTCGAGCAGTACTTC.